These T cell receptor beta chains were read from a single sample in a study of T cell repertoires in cytomegalovirus infection. Using its own MiXCR run on the reads, TCRdb lists one record per CDR3 protein. The sample contains just under 550,000 distinct CDR3 sequences, approximately 25% of which appear only once. The specimen sequenced was PBMCs. Receptors originate from a human donor in good health (CMV status not recorded). Some clones in this sample may be carry-over from other donors' samples. The CDR3 runs from the conserved cysteine through the conserved F or W. D genes are given only for firm matches. Clone size is given for some rows only: seen once, a few or many times, or a class if the clone is expanded.

>TRBJ2-4|.|few|TRBV6-1
TGTGCCAGCAGTGATGGCAGAAACTCCAAAAACATTCAGTACTTC
CASSDGRNSKNIQYF
>TRBJ2-1|TRBD2|many|TRBV6-2/TRBV6-3
TGTGCCAGCAGTTCGAGCGGGAGGGTCAAATTCTTC
CASSSSGRVKFF
>TRBJ2-5|TRBD2|.|TRBV11-2
TGTGCCAGCAGCTTCGGTAGCGGGAAAGAGACCCAGTACTTC
CASSFGSGKETQYF
>TRBJ1-2|.|.|TRBV29-1
TGCAGCGTTGTAGCGGGGAACGAGGGCTACACCTTC
CSVVAGNEGYTF
>TRBJ2-3|.|.|TRBV29-1
TGCAGCAAACTCGGTGGAGATACGCAGTATTTT
CSKLGGDTQYF
>TRBJ2-7|.|.|TRBV12-3/TRBV12-4
TGTGCCAGCAGCCTCCTTCGGGCCTACGAGCAGTACTTC
CASSLLRAYEQYF
>TRBJ1-3|TRBD1|many|TRBV7-9
TGTGCCAGCAGCCAGGGACAGAACTCTGGAAACACCATATATTTT
CASSQGQNSGNTIYF
>TRBJ1-1|.|few|TRBV5-4
TGTGCCAGCAGCTTGCCGGGGAGAGACACTGAAGCTTTCTTT
CASSLPGRDTEAFF
>TRBJ2-1|.|.|TRBV30
TGTGCCTGGGATGAACAGGGAATTGAGCAGTTCTTC
CAWDEQGIEQFF
>TRBJ1-1|.|many|TRBV7-2
TGTGCCAGCTCGAGGGTGGTGGTTGACACTGAAGCTTTCTTT
CASSRVVVDTEAFF
>TRBJ2-6|TRBD1|.|TRBV12-3/TRBV12-4
TGTGCCAGCAGGTTAAGGGACAGGGCGCAGGGGGCCAACGTCCTGACTTTC
CASRLRDRAQGANVLTF
>TRBJ1-2|.|many|TRBV11-3
TGTGCCAGCAGCTCCCGGACCTGGTGGGGCTACACCTTC
CASSSRTWWGYTF
>TRBJ1-5|.|.|TRBV2
TGTGCCAGCAGTGAACCCCGCAAGAATCAGCCCCAGCATTTT
CASSEPRKNQPQHF
>TRBJ2-2|.|.|TRBV2
TGTGCCAGCAGTGAATTCCGCGGGAACACCGGGGAGCTGTTTTTT
CASSEFRGNTGELFF
>TRBJ2-1|.|.|TRBV20-1
TGCAGTGCTCAGTTCCCCCCTAGGGATGAGCAGTTCTTC
CSAQFPPRDEQFF
>TRBJ2-7|.|.|TRBV7-2
TGTGCCAGCAGCTTAGGACGGCTAGCTGGGGAGCAGTACTTC
CASSLGRLAGEQYF
>TRBJ1-2|.|.|TRBV28
TGTGCCAGCAGTTTATCTCGATTAGGTGGCTACACCTTC
CASSLSRLGGYTF
>TRBJ1-6|.|many|TRBV7-9
TGTGCCAGCAGCTTATCAGAGTCACCCCTCCACTTT
CASSLSESPLHF
>TRBJ2-1|.|.|TRBV20-1
TGCAGTGCTAGAGTGGTAGCGGCGCAGTTCTTC
CSARVVAAQFF
>TRBJ1-1|TRBD1|.|TRBV12-3/TRBV12-4
TGTGCCAGCAGCCGCACAGGGGGAGCTTTCTTT
CASSRTGGAFF
>TRBJ2-5|.|many|TRBV12-5
TGTGCTAGTGATCCGGGGTACGGAGAGACCCAGTACTTC
CASDPGYGETQYF
>TRBJ2-5|.|many|TRBV7-2
TGTGCCAGCAGCTTAGATTCCTTCGCGGGAGAGACCCAGTACTTC
CASSLDSFAGETQYF
>TRBJ2-5|.|.|TRBV19
TGTGCCAGTAGTATCTATCACAGGGAGACCCAGTACTTC
CASSIYHRETQYF
>TRBJ2-1|.|few|TRBV4-3
TGCGCCAGCAGCCAAGATGGGAATCGTCTGAATGAGCAGTTCTTC
CASSQDGNRLNEQFF
>TRBJ1-5|.|many|TRBV7-8
TGTGCCAGCAGCTTAAACACGAGAGGGGCAAATCAGCCCCAGCATTTT
CASSLNTRGANQPQHF
>TRBJ1-1|.|.|TRBV4-3
TGCGCCAGCAGCCAAGATTGGGGGATGGGCACTGAAGCTTTCTTT
CASSQDWGMGTEAFF
>TRBJ1-2|.|once|TRBV20-1
TGCAGTGCCGGACATGGAAAACACTATGGCTACACCTTC
CSAGHGKHYGYTF
>TRBJ1-5|.|once|TRBV6-5
TGTGCCAGCCAGCCTTTTAGCGGACAGCCCCAGCATTTT
CASQPFSGQPQHF
>TRBJ2-5|TRBD1|.|TRBV7-9
TGTGCCAGCAGTGGGGACAGGTACCAAGAGACCCAGTACTTC
CASSGDRYQETQYF
>TRBJ2-6|.|.|TRBV7-9
TGTGCCAGCAGCTCTCAAGGAGGGTGGGCCAACGTCCTGACTTTC
CASSSQGGWANVLTF
>TRBJ1-1|.|few|TRBV2
TGTGCCAGCAGTGAGGCCCGGGAAAGGATGAACACTGAAGCTTTCTTT
CASSEARERMNTEAFF
>TRBJ1-6|.|.|TRBV11-3
TGTGCCAGCAGCTCATCCCTCCTGGGTTCACCCCTCCACTTT
CASSSSLLGSPLHF
>TRBJ2-4|.|.|TRBV4-1
TGCGCCAGCAGCCAAGATCCGGTAAACATTCAGTACTTC
CASSQDPVNIQYF
>TRBJ2-5|TRBD1|few|TRBV12-3/TRBV12-4
TGTGCCAGCACCGAACAAACAGGGGAAGGGGAGACCCAGTACTTC
CASTEQTGEGETQYF
>TRBJ2-1|TRBD2|many|TRBV7-2
TGTGCCAGCAGCTTGAGGTCGCCAGCGGGGGGCAATGAGCAGTTCTTC
CASSLRSPAGGNEQFF
>TRBJ1-4|TRBD1|many|TRBV7-6
TGTGCCAGCAGCTTGGAGGGGGCGCGTGAAAAACTGTTTTTT
CASSLEGAREKLFF
>TRBJ2-7|TRBD2|many|TRBV7-8
TGTGCCAGCAGCTTACGGGGGGGAGCGGGGTACGAGCAGTACTTC
CASSLRGGAGYEQYF
>TRBJ2-2|.|.|TRBV7-8
TGTGCCAGCAGCGAATTGGGGCAGGGGCACCCTTCGAACACCGGGGAGCTGTTTTTT
CASSELGQGHPSNTGELFF
>TRBJ2-7|TRBD1|few|TRBV10-3
TGTGCCATCAGTGAGTCCGGGACAGGGACTGGATACGAGCAGTACTTC
CAISESGTGTGYEQYF